This T cell receptor (beta chain) was identified in a study of cytomegalovirus exposure and HLA in healthy donors. Study in general: The 95 to 150 validation repertoires used the same platform as the roughly 670 first-cohort repertoires, a later analysis reported.

Study-wide results and caveats: According to the study, 150 to 200 TCR beta chains were cytomegalovirus-associated. A classifier reportedly called cytomegalovirus status with high sensitivity and specificity.

Trimming left V 3 bases short and J 0 bases short, with 12 bases between. Germline CDR1 is SGHRS and CDR2 is YFSETQ. This CDR3 has 16 residues. The donors were members of the validation cohort, which comprised 90 to 150 subjects and was separate from the first cohort of more than 500 subjects. The table came from immunoSEQ multiplex PCR; TCRdb's copy has only in-frame clones and leaves some out. The table shows around 250,000 clones, with nearly 90% occurring only once. A word on this clone: As yet, its antigen is unknown.

This rearrangement joins TRBV5-1 to TRBJ2-2; tentatively, D is TRBD1 (6 bases). The sequence was collected from a young woman in good health and CMV-seronegative. The sample taken for sequencing was PBMCs. The CDR3 nucleotides read TGCGCCAGCAGCTGGACCGGGACAACGAACACCGGGGAGCTGTTTTTT. Amino acids: CASSWTGTTNTGELFF.